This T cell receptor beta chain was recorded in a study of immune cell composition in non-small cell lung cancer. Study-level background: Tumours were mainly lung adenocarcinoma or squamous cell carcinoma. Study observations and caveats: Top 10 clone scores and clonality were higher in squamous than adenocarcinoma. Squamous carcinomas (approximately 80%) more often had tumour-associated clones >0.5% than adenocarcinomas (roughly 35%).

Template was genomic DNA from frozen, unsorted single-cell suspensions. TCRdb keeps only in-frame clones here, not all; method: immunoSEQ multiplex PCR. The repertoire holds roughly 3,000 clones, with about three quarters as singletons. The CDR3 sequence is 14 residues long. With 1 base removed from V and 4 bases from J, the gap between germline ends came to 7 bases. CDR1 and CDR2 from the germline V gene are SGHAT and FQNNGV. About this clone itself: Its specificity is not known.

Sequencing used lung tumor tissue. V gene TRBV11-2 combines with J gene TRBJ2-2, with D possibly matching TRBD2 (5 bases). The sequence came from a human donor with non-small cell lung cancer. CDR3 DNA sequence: TGTGCCAGCAGCTTAGTAACTAGCACCGGGGAGCTGTTTTTT. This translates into CASSLVTSTGELFF.